These 18 T cell receptor beta chains were all obtained from the same sample, sequenced in a study of OX40 agonist ivuxolimab in advanced cancers. The method was immunoSEQ multiplex PCR; TCRdb's version includes in-frame clones alone and lacks a portion of them. Among tens of thousands of clones listed, over 70% were seen once. Sequenced here: CD4+ or CD8+ T cells sorted from blood, sampled in a trial of the OX40 agonist ivuxolimab. The receptors stem from an adult with an advanced solid tumor such as melanoma, head and neck, liver or kidney cancer.

V and J are TRBV4-1 and TRBJ1-4, with D perhaps TRBD1 (6 bases). Germline V gives CDR1 MGHRA, CDR2 YSYEKL. CDR3 length: 14 residues. Trimming stripped 3 bases from V and 4 bases from J, with 9 bases between. The CDR3 nucleotides read TGCGCCAGCAGCCAGGGGGGGCTTAATGAAAAACTGTTTTTT. This gives the protein CASSQGGLNEKLFF.

Turning to this clone: The junction departs from germline at one end; a sequencing error may be responsible. The chain combines TRBV12-5 with TRBJ2-3; 8 bases agree with TRBD2. The CDR3 covers 18 residues. Germline-derived CDR1 and CDR2 are LGHNT and FRNRAP. The CDR3: CASGFKAGATRATATQYF. The CDR3, as DNA: TGTGCTAGTGGTTTTAAAGCGGGGGCAACCAGGGCAACAGCTACGCAGTATTTT.

The chain has TRBV19 and TRBJ2-1; TRBD1 matches at 8 bases. Trimming took 3 bases from V and 8 from J; bases not matched to a gene: 9. The CDR3 loop spans 15 amino acids. In germline, CDR1 is LNHDA, CDR2 SQIVND (reference sequence). The CDR3 nucleotides read TGTGCCAGTAGTATCTACAGGGGGGTAGAGGATGAGCAGTTCTTC. It encodes CASSIYRGVEDEQFF.

A single count supports this clone. The chain recombines TRBV6-1 with TRBJ1-2; a weak D match, TRBD1 (6 bases). Germline CDR1 MNHNS, CDR2 SASEGT. The CDR3 extends over 13 amino acids. Trimming left V 4 bases short and J 4 bases short, with 10 bases between. The CDR3 DNA reads as TGTGCCAGCAGTGTAAGGGACATCTATGGCTACACCTTC. Translation: CASSVRDIYGYTF.

The chain carries TRBV2 and TRBJ2-7; tentative D call: TRBD1 (6 bases). CDR1 and CDR2 (germline): SNHLY, FYNNEI. The V end was cut by 9 bases, the J end by 3 bases, with 12 bases between. The CDR3 runs to 12 residues. CDR3 coding DNA: TGTGCCAGTCGGACAGAAGTCTACGAGCAGTACTTC. Encoded protein: CASRTEVYEQYF.

The chain carries TRBV7-2 and TRBJ2-6; D is uncertain. Trimming pared 3 bases from V and 0 bases from J, leaving 6 bases between. The CDR3 contains 15 residues. Germline values: CDR1 SGHTA, CDR2 FQGNSA. The CDR3 bases are TGTGCCAGCAGCTTTTTTCTCTCTGGGGCCAACGTCCTGACTTTC. This translates into CASSFFLSGANVLTF.

This clone was observed once. CDR3 nucleotides: TGTGCCAGCAGTAACCAGGGGGCTAGGACTGAAGCTTTCTTT. Translated: CASSNQGARTEAFF. The chain employs TRBV6-1 and TRBJ1-1, with TRBD1 identical over 8 bases. Germline CDR1 and CDR2: MNHNS and SASEGT. Trimming removed 5 bases from V and 5 bases from J; junction bases left unmatched: 7. This CDR3 comprises 14 residues.

The CDR3 coding sequence is TGTGCCAGCAGTTATCGGGGACTAGCGGGCTACGAGCAGTACTTC. Translation: CASSYRGLAGYEQYF. The rearrangement uses TRBV6-5 and TRBJ2-7; 12 bases align to TRBD2. CDR3 length: 15 residues. Trimming cost V 3 bases and J 3 bases; bases outside gene matches: 3. Germline CDR1 and CDR2: MNHEY and SVGAGI.

This clone was detected a few times. V is TRBV13 and J is TRBJ2-1; TRBD2 matches at 7 bases. The CDR3 is 17 amino acids. Germline lookup yields CDR1 PRHDT and CDR2 FYEKMQ (reference sequence). The V and J ends lost 5 bases and 0 bases, in that order; junction bases with no gene match: 10. The CDR3 DNA reads as TGTGCCAGCAGCCTGAAGCGGGGATTACCCTCCTACAATGAGCAGTTCTTC. Encoded protein: CASSLKRGLPSYNEQFF. The whole variable domain, filled in from reference TRBV13 and TRBJ2-1, reads AAGVIQSPRHLIKEKRETATLKCYPIPRHDTVYWYQQGPGQDPQFLISFYEKMQSDKGSIPDRFSAQQFSDYHSELNMSSLELGDSALYFCASSLKRGLPSYNEQFFGPGTRLTVL.

The chain carries TRBV30 and TRBJ1-1; D gene unclear. V was clipped by 0 bases and J by 0 bases, with 5 bases between them. This CDR3 is built from 13 residues. CDR1 is GTSNPN and CDR2 is SVGIG in the germline V gene (reference sequence). CDR3 sequence (DNA): TGTGCCTGGAGTGTAATCTTGAACACTGAAGCTTTCTTT. Translating it yields CAWSVILNTEAFF.

The CDR3 region has the DNA TGTGCCAGTAGTATCCCAGCTAGCGGGGTCACCGGGGAGCTGTTTTTT. Its translation: CASSIPASGVTGELFF. J is TRBJ2-2 and V is TRBV19, with 9 nucleotides matching TRBD2. Germline CDR1 is LNHDA and CDR2 is SQIVND (reference sequence). Trimming removed 3 bases from V and 4 bases from J; junction bases left unmatched: 6. There are 16 residues in the CDR3.

This chain uses TRBV5-5 with TRBJ1-2; D remains unclear. This CDR3 is built from 15 residues. Per germline, CDR1 SGHKS and CDR2 YYEKEE (reference sequence). V shed 1 base and J shed 4 bases, with 14 bases lying between them. The chain's CDR3 is CASSLTQANLYGYTF. CDR3 bases: TGTGCCAGCAGCTTGACTCAGGCCAACCTCTATGGCTACACCTTC.

The rearrangement uses TRBV19 and TRBJ2-7; D could derive from TRBD1 or TRBD2 (6 bases each). Germline CDR1 is LNHDA and CDR2 is SQIVND (reference sequence). The CDR3 is made up of 13 amino acids. V dropped 5 bases and J dropped 6 bases, with 14 bases sitting between them. CDR3 DNA sequence: TGTGCCAGTAGTGGGGGGCGCATGAGCGAGCAGTACTTC. It yields the protein CASSGGRMSEQYF.

This rearrangement joins TRBV2 to TRBJ2-7; D not resolved. Trimming removed 6 bases at V and 6 bases at J, with 15 bases between. This CDR3 has 13 residues. Germline lookup yields CDR1 SNHLY and CDR2 FYNNEI. The DNA of the CDR3 is TGTGCCAGCAGGGTACTGATAGCATCCGAGCAGTACTTC. It yields the protein CASRVLIASEQYF.

The chain joins TRBV5-1 to TRBJ2-7, with a possible D match to TRBD1 (6 bases). The ends were cut back, 1 base at V and 6 bases at J, with 17 bases in the middle. CDR1 SGHRS and CDR2 YFSETQ come from the germline V gene. The CDR3 runs 15 residues. This CDR3 is CASSLSEAVRGEQYF. In nucleotides, the CDR3 is TGCGCCAGCAGCTTGTCTGAGGCGGTCAGGGGCGAGCAGTACTTC.

The CDR3 region has the DNA TGTGCCAGCAGTTTTCTAGGGGGGACTGAAGCTTTCTTT. Protein product: CASSFLGGTEAFF. The V and J genes are TRBV27 and TRBJ1-1; D perhaps matches TRBD1 (6 bases). There are 13 residues in the CDR3. The ends were cut back, 3 bases at V and 5 bases at J, with 10 bases in the middle. The germline CDR1 and CDR2 sequences are MNHEY and SMNVEV (reference sequence).

This clone appeared a few times. V and J are TRBV10-3 and TRBJ1-6, with no clear D. Germline V lookup: CDR1 ENHRY, CDR2 SYGVKD. The CDR3 contains 14 residues. Trimming left V 3 bases short and J 5 bases short, with 8 bases between. CDR3 amino acids: CAISERQNNSPLHF. Written as DNA, the CDR3 is TGTGCCATCAGTGAAAGACAAAATAATTCACCCCTCCACTTT.

The CDR3 protein is CASSPLALADRLEQFF. The DNA of the CDR3 is TGTGCCAGCTCACCCCTCGCGCTAGCGGACCGACTTGAGCAGTTCTTC. The chain joins TRBV18 to TRBJ2-1; 7 bases align to TRBD2. The CDR3 has 16 residues. After removal of 3 bases from V and 9 bases from J, the junction contained 14 bases not matched to a gene. Germline V gene data show CDR1 as KGHSH and CDR2 as LQKENI.